The rows below give T cell receptor beta chains drawn from one sample of a study of T cells in Graves' hyperthyroidism and ophthalmopathy. From the multiplex PCR reads, TCRdb called clonotypes with MiXCR, one entry per CDR3 protein. The data show hundreds of thousands of distinct CDR3 sequences, approximately 13% seen once. Specimen: blood. The receptor set was obtained from a woman between 18 and 29 years old with Graves' hyperthyroidism. Each CDR3 is given with its conserved first and last residue. Fields, in order: clone size, CDR3 length, J gene, D gene, V gene, CDR3 DNA, CDR3 protein. A D gene is named only where the DNA matches it firmly. Clone sizes are given selectively: once, few, many, or a class where the clone is expanded.

>many|13|TRBJ2-7|-|TRBV20-1
TGCAGTGCTAGGGGTACGGGTCCCTACGAGCAGTACTTC
CSARGTGPYEQYF
>many|13|TRBJ2-1|-|TRBV18
TGTGCCAGCTCACCGTGGAGGGACAATGAGCAGTTCTTC
CASSPWRDNEQFF
>many|19|TRBJ2-1|-|TRBV6-1
TGTGCCAGCAGTTCCCCGGGACCTTTGGGGAAGAGCTCCTACAATGAGCAGTTCTTC
CASSSPGPLGKSSYNEQFF
>many|11|TRBJ2-2|-|TRBV20-1
TGCAGTGCGACTAACACCGGGGAGCTGTTTTTT
CSATNTGELFF
>-|17|TRBJ2-6|-|TRBV2
TGTGCCAGCAATCGCGAGGGGGGGCTCGTAGGGGCCAACGTCCTGACTTTC
CASNREGGLVGANVLTF
>-|14|TRBJ1-2|-|TRBV20-1
TGCAGTGCTAGAGATTGGGTAGACCCGGATGGCTACACCTTC
CSARDWVDPDGYTF
>few|17|TRBJ1-2|TRBD1|TRBV11-1
TGTGCCAGCAGCCAAGACGACAGGGGGCTCTTTGTCTATGGCTACACCTTC
CASSQDDRGLFVYGYTF
>many|15|TRBJ1-6|-|TRBV28
TGTGCCAGCAGGCCAGGGCAGGTTAGCGGTTCACCCCTCCACTTT
CASRPGQVSGSPLHF
>many|14|TRBJ1-2|TRBD1|TRBV2
TGTGCCAGCAGACCGGGACAGGGAGGCTATGGCTACACCTTC
CASRPGQGGYGYTF
>few|15|TRBJ2-3|-|TRBV6-1
TGTGCCAGCAGCTCCCCACCTCCGCCGCCACATACGCAGTATTTT
CASSSPPPPPHTQYF
>many|11|TRBJ2-3|-|TRBV20-1
TGCAGTGCTAGCTCCGGGGGTACGCAGTATTTT
CSASSGGTQYF
>many|16|TRBJ1-4|-|TRBV3-2
TGTGCCAGCAGCCGCCCTGGGGACAGGGATGTTGAAAAACTGTTTTTT
CASSRPGDRDVEKLFF
>many|13|TRBJ2-1|TRBD1|TRBV12-3/TRBV12-4
TGTGCCAGCAGTTCTCTCCGGGACAGGGAGCAGTTCTTC
CASSSLRDREQFF
>-|16|TRBJ1-2|TRBD1|TRBV11-2
TGTGCCAGCAGCTTATCCGACAGGGGTGCTACCTATGGCTACACCTTC
CASSLSDRGATYGYTF
>many|18|TRBJ2-5|TRBD2|TRBV27
TGTGCCAGCAGTCCCCCCAGGGGACTAGCGGGAATGGAAGAGACCCAGTACTTC
CASSPPRGLAGMEETQYF
>many|15|TRBJ2-1|-|TRBV7-9
TGTGCCAGCAGCCTAGGCGAGGGCTCCTACAATGAGCAGTTCTTC
CASSLGEGSYNEQFF
>-|17|TRBJ1-1|-|TRBV12-3/TRBV12-4
TGTGCCAGCAGTTTAGCGCCGGGGGCGGGGGGGAACACTGAAGCTTTCTTT
CASSLAPGAGGNTEAFF
>once|16|TRBJ2-7|TRBD2|TRBV6-2/TRBV6-3
TGTGCCAGCATGATCGGGGGCGCGGGAGGGCCCAACGAGCAGTACTTC
CASMIGGAGGPNEQYF
>many|15|TRBJ1-5|-|TRBV5-1
TGCGCCAGCAGCTTGGATGGAGACAACAATCAGCCCCAGCATTTT
CASSLDGDNNQPQHF
>few|18|TRBJ1-4|-|TRBV19
TGTGCCAGTAGTATCATGGCAGCTACTGCTTCAACTAATGAAAAACTGTTTTTT
CASSIMAATASTNEKLFF
>many|10|TRBJ2-3|-|TRBV6-1
TGTGCCACCACCTCAGATACGCAGTATTTT
CATTSDTQYF
>-|13|TRBJ2-7|-|TRBV30
TGTGCCTGGAGTGGCGGGCCCTCCTACGAGCAGTACTTC
CAWSGGPSYEQYF
>-|13|TRBJ2-7|-|TRBV7-9
TGTGCCAGCAGCCCCCCCCTCAGCTACGAGCAGTACTTC
CASSPPLSYEQYF
>many|16|TRBJ2-7|-|TRBV6-2/TRBV6-3
TGTGCCAGCAGTTATTTTCGCCTCCCGGCCACCTACGAGCAGTACTTC
CASSYFRLPATYEQYF
>many|15|TRBJ2-5|-|TRBV3-1
TGTGCCAGCAGCCAGATAAGGGGGGGCGGCGAGACCCAGTACTTC
CASSQIRGGGETQYF
>-|13|TRBJ2-3|-|TRBV20-1
TGCAGTGCTGATGGGACTAGCACAGATACGCAGTATTTT
CSADGTSTDTQYF
>many|13|TRBJ2-7|-|TRBV20-1
TGCAGTGCTAGTCGAGCGGAGACCTACGAGCAGTACTTC
CSASRAETYEQYF
>few|13|TRBJ1-1|-|TRBV18
TGTGCCAGCTCACCGGACGGGCACACTGAAGCTTTCTTT
CASSPDGHTEAFF
>many|15|TRBJ1-2|TRBD1|TRBV2
TGTGCCAGCAGTTACCGGGACAGGGGATCGAGCGGCTACACCTTC
CASSYRDRGSSGYTF
>many|16|TRBJ2-2|-|TRBV6-2/TRBV6-3
TGTGCCAGCAGTTACCCAGCGGGCACGAACACCGGGGAGCTGTTTTTT
CASSYPAGTNTGELFF
>many|13|TRBJ2-1|-|TRBV6-2/TRBV6-3
TGTGCCAGCCAGGCAGGTTCCTACAATGAGCAGTTCTTC
CASQAGSYNEQFF
>many|17|TRBJ1-1|TRBD1|TRBV28
TGTGCCAGCAGTTTATCTTTCGGACAGGGAGGCGGCACTGAAGCTTTCTTT
CASSLSFGQGGGTEAFF
>few|20|TRBJ1-5|-|TRBV28
TGTGCCAGCAGTTTAATCAAGAGTAGGGTGCGTCTGGAGAGCAATCAGCCCCAGCATTTT
CASSLIKSRVRLESNQPQHF
>many|17|TRBJ1-5|-|TRBV28
TGTGCCAGCAGAAGAACTTTGGGGTTTTATAGCAATCAGCCCCAGCATTTT
CASRRTLGFYSNQPQHF
>many|15|TRBJ1-1|-|TRBV28
TGTGCCAGCAGTTCAGGGACGGCGTGGGGCACTGAAGCTTTCTTT
CASSSGTAWGTEAFF
>-|17|TRBJ1-2|-|TRBV6-1
TGTGCCAGCAGTGAAGATTCCGGGACCGCGGGTTCTAGAAGCTACACCTTC
CASSEDSGTAGSRSYTF
>many|16|TRBJ2-5|-|TRBV27
TGTGCCAGCAATATCCTTGGTGCGGACGAAAAAGAGACCCAGTACTTC
CASNILGADEKETQYF
>many|13|TRBJ2-7|-|TRBV18
TGTGCCAGCTCAGAGAGGGAGTGGGACGAGCAGTACTTC
CASSEREWDEQYF
>many|14|TRBJ2-1|-|TRBV9
TGTGCCAGCAGCGTGGGGGGGGCAGTACTTGAGCAGTTCTTC
CASSVGGAVLEQFF
>-|13|TRBJ2-5|-|TRBV12-3/TRBV12-4
TGTGCCAGCAGTTCGGAAGGGTTAGAGACCCAGTACTTC
CASSSEGLETQYF
>many|12|TRBJ2-7|TRBD1|TRBV2
TGTGCCAGCTACAGGGGAACCTACGAGCAGTACTTC
CASYRGTYEQYF
>many|14|TRBJ1-1|-|TRBV18
TGTGCCGGCTCACCATTGACAGGGAACACTGAAGCTTTCTTT
CAGSPLTGNTEAFF
>many|15|TRBJ1-2|-|TRBV6-1
TGTGCCAGCAGTCCCCGGGACCGTGGAGGCTATGGCTACACCTTC
CASSPRDRGGYGYTF
>few|16|TRBJ1-1|TRBD1|TRBV4-2
TGTGCCAGCAGCGACCGGGACAGCGGGCCGGGGGCTGAAGCTTTCTTT
CASSDRDSGPGAEAFF
>few|17|TRBJ2-7|TRBD2|TRBV9
TGTGCCAGCAGCTTCGGGACTAGCGGGAGGAGGCCCTACGAGCAGTACTTC
CASSFGTSGRRPYEQYF